Presented here are 4 T cell receptor beta chains from one specimen sequenced in a study of blood T cell repertoires in COVID-19. Here immunoSEQ multiplex PCR was the method, and the copy in TCRdb shows in-frame clones only, minus some. The sample lists some 73,000 clones, over 65% occurring once. Sequenced sample: peripheral blood. The receptors shown here come from a woman aged 60-75 years with acute or convalescent COVID-19.

This sequence joins TRBV3-1 (or the pseudogene TRBV3-2) and TRBJ2-3; D is undetermined. V lost 3 bases and J lost 9, with 19 bases in between. Germline CDR1 LGHDT, CDR2 YNNKEL (reference sequence). This CDR3 has 15 amino acids. CDR3: CASSQGVGPRNTQYF. CDR3 sequence (DNA): TGTGCCAGCAGCCAGGGCGTAGGTCCGAGAAACACGCAGTATTTT.

This clone showed up just a few times. The chain carries TRBV6-1 and TRBJ2-7; 11 bases line up with TRBD2. The CDR3 is made up of 16 amino acids. V lost 4 bases to trimming and J lost 2 bases; unmatched junction nucleotides: 7. Per the germline V gene, CDR1 is MNHNS and CDR2 is SASEGT. The CDR3 here is CASSASYSGGAYEQYF. Here the CDR3 DNA reads TGTGCCAGCAGTGCGTCGTATAGCGGGGGGGCCTACGAGCAGTACTTC.

J is TRBJ1-3 and V is TRBV14, with 8 bases fitting TRBD1. The length of the CDR3 is 16 residues. V lost 0 bases to trimming and J lost 8 bases; unmatched junction nucleotides: 9. The V gene's germline CDR1 is SGHDN and CDR2 FVKESK. In DNA, the CDR3 is TGTGCCAGCAGCCAAGATTTGGACAGGGCGGTGGACACCATATATTTT. This gives the protein CASSQDLDRAVDTIYF.

The chain recombines TRBV19 with TRBJ1-6; D remains ambiguous. CDR3 length equals 14 residues. Trimming removed 6 bases at V and 0 bases at J, with 6 bases between. The germline V gene has CDR1 LNHDA and CDR2 SQIVND (reference sequence). The DNA of the CDR3 is TGTGCCAGTAGCATCAGCTCCTATAATTCACCCCTCCACTTT. As protein: CASSISSYNSPLHF.